Following are 29 T cell receptor beta chains from one sample sequenced in a study of early T cells in non-severe SARS-CoV-2 infection. TCRdb re-called the 5' RACE reads through MiXCR, storing one row per CDR3 protein. Among more than 70,000 distinct CDR3 sequences, approximately 14% were seen once, and the ten largest hold over 11%. The specimen was whole blood. These receptors all stem from an adult who was a healthcare worker with PCR-confirmed SARS-CoV-2 infection or an uninfected control (not recorded which).

This clonotype occurred a few times. DNA of the CDR3: TGCAGCGTTGGTGGCGCTAGCGCAAGCACAGATACGCAGTATTTT. Encoded protein: CSVGGASASTDTQYF. V gene TRBV29-1 combines with J gene TRBJ2-3; maybe TRBD2 (6 bases). The germline V and J ends were trimmed by 4 bases and 0 bases, with 14 bases remaining between them. This CDR3 comprises 15 residues. Germline CDR1 SQVTM, CDR2 ANQGSEA.

J is TRBJ1-1 and V is TRBV6-6; 9 nucleotides match TRBD1. This CDR3 region has 14 residues. Germline V gives CDR1 MNHNY, CDR2 SVGAGI (reference sequence). The V and J ends lost 6 bases and 6 bases, in that order; junction bases with no gene match: 8. CDR3 protein: CASSRGQGTSEAFF. In DNA, the CDR3 is TGTGCCAGCAGCCGGGGACAGGGAACCTCTGAAGCTTTCTTT.

This sequence joins TRBV29-1 and TRBJ1-2, with D perhaps TRBD1 (5 bases). CDR1 and CDR2 from the germline V gene are SQVTM and ANQGSEA. The CDR3 has 15 amino acids. V was clipped by 5 bases and J by 1 base, with 17 bases between them. The CDR3 sequence: CSVHQRQGGNYGYTF. The CDR3 nucleotides are TGCAGCGTTCATCAGAGGCAGGGTGGTAACTATGGCTACACCTTC. The full variable domain, with the rest looked up from reference TRBV29-1 and TRBJ1-2, is SAVISQKPSRDICQRGTSLTIQCQVDSQVTMMFWYRQQPGQSLTLIATANQGSEATYESGFVIDKFPISRPNLTFSTLTVSNMSPEDSSIYLCSVHQRQGGNYGYTFGSGTRLTVV.

This clonotype has ten or more counts. The V call is TRBV28, the J call TRBJ2-5; TRBD2 might be the D (6 bases). Between the trimmed V and J ends, which lost 7 bases and 4 bases, there was a span of 22 bases. The CDR3 covers 16 residues. Germline V gene lookup returns CDR1 MDHEN and CDR2 SYDVKM. The CDR3 reads CASNSQGQWRGETQYF. Here the CDR3 DNA reads TGTGCCAGCAACTCCCAGGGTCAGTGGAGGGGAGAGACCCAGTACTTC. Drawing the rest from reference TRBV28 and TRBJ2-5, the complete variable domain is DVKVTQSSRYLVKRTGEKVFLECVQDMDHENMFWYRQDPGLGLRLIYFSYDVKMKEKGDIPEGYSVSREKKERFSLILESASTNQTSMYLCASNSQGQWRGETQYFGPGTRLLVL.

The J gene is TRBJ2-1, the V gene TRBV7-9; D is possibly TRBD1 or TRBD2 (5 bases each). The germline V gene has CDR1 SEHNR and CDR2 FQNEAQ (reference sequence). V lost 3 bases to trimming and J lost 6 bases, with 12 bases between them. This CDR3 contains 14 residues. For the CDR3, the DNA is TGTGCCAGCAGCTTCCGGGGCCTGGTCAATGAGCAGTTCTTC. Its translation is CASSFRGLVNEQFF.

The V and J genes are TRBV7-2 and TRBJ1-1; D call uncertain. CDR1 is SGHTA, CDR2 FQGNSA, per germline. V lost 3 bases, J lost 4 bases, and 9 bases lay in between. The CDR3 length is 13 residues. CDR3 coding DNA: TGTGCCAGCAGCTTGTATCTGGTCACTGAAGCTTTCTTT. It encodes CASSLYLVTEAFF.

This clonotype was recorded a few times. The chain recombines TRBV7-2 with TRBJ1-4; weak D call: TRBD1 (6 bases). Germline CDR1 and CDR2: SGHTA and FQGNSA. V gave up 5 bases and J gave up 8 bases, with 15 bases separating them. The CDR3 is 14 residues long. The CDR3 bases are TGTGCCAGCAGCCGGGGGGGCTTCAGAGAAAAACTGTTTTTT. It yields the protein CASSRGGFREKLFF.

The sample holds a few counts of this clonotype. V gene TRBV6-5 combines with J gene TRBJ2-7; 8 nucleotides agree with TRBD1. Trimming removed 2 bases from V and 2 bases from J; junction bases left unmatched: 5. This CDR3 contains 15 residues. CDR1 and CDR2 (germline): MNHEY, SVGAGI. CDR3 bases: TGTGCCAGCAGTTACGGGCCAGGGGGCGCCTACGAGCAGTACTTC. This gives the protein CASSYGPGGAYEQYF.

In this sample, this clonotype turned up a few times. The rearrangement uses TRBV9 and TRBJ2-2; no definite D call. V was cut by 0 bases and J by 5 bases, with 14 bases left in between. Germline lookup yields CDR1 SGDLS and CDR2 YYNGEE. The CDR3 consists of 16 residues. CDR3 in DNA: TGTGCCAGCAGCGTAGATCCGGTTCTCAATACCGGGGAGCTGTTTTTT. It yields the protein CASSVDPVLNTGELFF.

This clonotype has more than one count but fewer than ten. This sequence joins TRBV6-6 and TRBJ2-3; D unclear. The germline V gene has CDR1 MNHNY and CDR2 SVGAGI (reference sequence). The CDR3 totals 12 residues. V lost 6 bases to trimming and J lost 4 bases, with 8 bases between them. The CDR3 DNA is TGTGCCAGCAGCGTATCTGCAGATACGCAGTATTTT. Translating gives CASSVSADTQYF.

This clonotype was counted only a few times. The chain combines TRBV20-1 with TRBJ1-1; 7 bases line up with TRBD1. This CDR3 region has 16 residues. The trim removed 1 base at V and 0 bases at J, leaving 8 bases unmatched. Germline CDR1 and CDR2: DFQATT and SNEGSKA (reference sequence). The CDR3 loop is CSARGQGRFMNTEAFF. The CDR3 bases are TGCAGTGCTAGAGGACAGGGAAGATTCATGAACACTGAAGCTTTCTTT.

This clonotype has just a few counts. The chain links TRBV20-1 to TRBJ2-5, with 7 bases fitting TRBD2. This CDR3 comprises 13 residues. The germline V gene encodes CDR1 DFQATT and CDR2 SNEGSKA (reference sequence). V trimming: 6 bases; J trimming: 4 bases; junction bases outside the gene matches: 8. The CDR3 sequence: CSAALAERETQYF. Written as DNA, the CDR3 is TGCAGTGCAGCGCTAGCGGAGAGAGAGACCCAGTACTTC.

V usage is TRBV7-2 and J usage is TRBJ2-3; 11 positions agree with TRBD2. This CDR3 comprises 15 residues. The germline V gene has CDR1 SGHTA and CDR2 FQGNSA. Trimming took 4 bases from V and 2 from J; bases not matched to a gene: 2. CDR3 region: CASSWGLAATDTQYF. The DNA of the CDR3 is TGTGCCAGCAGCTGGGGACTAGCGGCCACAGATACGCAGTATTTT.

This clonotype showed up just a few times. This chain connects TRBV12-3 or TRBV12-4 to TRBJ1-5; possibly TRBD1 for D (5 bases). This CDR3 spans 16 amino acids. V lost 2 bases, J lost 2 bases, and 13 bases lay in between. CDR3 sequence (DNA): TGTGCCAGCAGTTTATCTTTGGGGGGAGGCAATCAGCCCCAGCATTTT. Protein sequence: CASSLSLGGGNQPQHF.

This clonotype was seen at least ten times. J is TRBJ1-1 and V is TRBV20-1; D gene unclear. The CDR3 has 13 residues. Germline V gene lookup returns CDR1 DFQATT and CDR2 SNEGSKA (reference sequence). Trimming took off 6 bases at V and 3 bases at J, with 14 bases between the two ends. CDR3 protein: CSASGGSDTEAFF. In nucleotides, the CDR3 is TGCAGTGCGTCGGGCGGTAGTGACACTGAAGCTTTCTTT.

This clonotype has a handful of counts. The rearrangement joins TRBV20-1 to TRBJ1-2; 9 bases are a match to TRBD1. This CDR3 has 11 amino acids. Germline CDR1 and CDR2: DFQATT and SNEGSKA (reference sequence). The CDR3 loop is CAQTGGYGYTF. The CDR3 DNA sequence: TGCGCGCAGACAGGGGGCTATGGCTACACCTTC.

The V call is TRBV6-5, the J call TRBJ2-7; tentative D call: TRBD2 (6 bases). Trimming shortened V by 5 bases and J by 1 base, and 9 bases separated the two germline ends. Germline V gene sequence: CDR1 MNHEY, CDR2 SVGAGI. The CDR3 is 13 amino acids. CDR3 residues: CASSLLASYEQYF. The CDR3 DNA sequence: TGTGCCAGCAGTCTTCTAGCGTCCTACGAGCAGTACTTC.

The rearrangement joins TRBV6-2 or TRBV6-3 to TRBJ2-1; 7 bases are a match to TRBD2. This CDR3 has 14 amino acids. With 2 bases clipped from V and 8 bases from J, the junction kept 6 bases outside the gene matches. Germline V gene sequence: CDR1 MNHEY, CDR2 SVGEGT. The CDR3 is CASSYGLAVYEQFF. Written as DNA, the CDR3 is TGTGCCAGCAGTTACGGGCTAGCGGTCTATGAGCAGTTCTTC.

This clonotype was seen ten or more times. This sequence joins TRBV6-6 and TRBJ1-1; a weak D match, TRBD1 (5 bases). From germline, CDR1 is MNHNY and CDR2 SVGAGI (reference sequence). This CDR3 contains 14 residues. V lost 6 bases, J lost 5 bases, and 16 bases lay in between. CDR3 loop: CASRGERVGTEAFF. The CDR3 region has the DNA TGTGCCAGCAGAGGGGAGCGGGTGGGGACTGAAGCTTTCTTT.

In this sample, this clonotype turned up many times. The chain recombines TRBV19 with TRBJ2-5; D might be TRBD2 (5 bases). Germline CDR1 reads LNHDA; CDR2 reads SQIVND (reference sequence). The length of the CDR3 is 14 residues. Trimming took off 3 bases at V and 0 bases at J, with 8 bases between the two ends. CDR3 residues: CASSIPRDQETQYF. The CDR3 DNA is TGTGCCAGTAGTATTCCGCGGGACCAAGAGACCCAGTACTTC.

This clonotype was counted between two and nine times. This chain uses TRBV7-2 with TRBJ1-3; 7 bases agree with TRBD1. The germline V gene has CDR1 SGHTA and CDR2 FQGNSA. This CDR3 spans 15 amino acids. J was trimmed by 3 bases and V by 5 bases; bases with no gene match: 7. CDR3 region: CASSSEDRFGNTIYF. The CDR3 DNA follows: TGTGCCAGCAGCAGCGAGGACAGGTTTGGAAACACCATATATTTT.

This clonotype was counted between two and nine times. The chain uses TRBV7-2 and TRBJ1-4; TRBD1 aligns across 9 bases. Per the germline V gene, CDR1 is SGHTA and CDR2 is FQGNSA. This CDR3 has 15 residues. V gave up 5 bases and J gave up 8 bases; unmatched junction bases: 9. Here the CDR3 reads CASSLTSGTGEKLFF. The DNA for the CDR3 is TGTGCCAGCAGCCTTACCTCCGGGACAGGGGAAAAACTGTTTTTT.

The chain carries TRBV7-2 and TRBJ1-2, with TRBD1 identical over 10 bases. Germline trimming cut 3 bases from V and 8 bases from J; bases unmatched to any gene: 9. Per germline, CDR1 SGHTA and CDR2 FQGNSA. The CDR3 runs 15 residues. This CDR3 reads CASSFTTGGNRGYTF. CDR3 bases: TGTGCCAGCAGCTTTACGACAGGGGGCAATAGAGGCTACACCTTC.

This clonotype was recorded a few times. The rearrangement joins TRBV11-3 to TRBJ1-1, with D maybe TRBD1 (5 bases). Germline CDR1 reads SGHNT; CDR2 reads YENEEA. The germline V and J ends were trimmed by 2 bases and 8 bases, with 12 bases remaining between them. This CDR3 is 13 amino acids long. CDR3 sequence (DNA): TGTGCCAGCAGCTTAAGGGGCCCCGGGGAAGCTTTCTTT. This translates into CASSLRGPGEAFF. The full variable domain, its missing parts supplied by reference TRBV11-3 and TRBJ1-1, is EAGVVQSPRYKIIEKKQPVAFWCNPISGHNTLYWYLQNLGQGPELLIRYENEEAVDDSQLPKDRFSAERLKGVDSTLKIQPAELGDSAVYLCASSLRGPGEAFFGQGTRLTVV.

The chain has TRBV19 and TRBJ2-7; 7 positions match TRBD1. CDR1 is LNHDA, CDR2 SQIVND, per germline (reference sequence). V lost 2 bases, J lost 2 bases, and 6 bases stayed unmatched. The length of the CDR3 is 15 residues. The CDR3 loop reads CASSITGTVPYEQYF. Written as DNA, the CDR3 is TGTGCCAGTAGTATAACCGGGACAGTGCCCTACGAGCAGTACTTC.

The chain carries TRBV5-1 and TRBJ2-5, with unresolved D. V was clipped by 6 bases and J by 3 bases, with 9 bases between them. In germline, CDR1 is SGHRS, CDR2 YFSETQ. The CDR3 is 12 amino acids. CDR3 residues: CASKDTKETQYF. CDR3 DNA sequence: TGCGCCAGCAAGGATACTAAAGAGACCCAGTACTTC.

This clonotype was picked up a small number of times. The CDR3 DNA sequence: TGCGCCAGCAGCTCCCCGGACTCCTACGAGCAGTACTTC. Protein: CASSSPDSYEQYF. V and J are TRBV5-1 and TRBJ2-7; D ambiguous. This CDR3 contains 13 residues. Trimming pared 3 bases from V and 0 bases from J, leaving 7 bases between. Germline CDR1 is SGHRS and CDR2 is YFSETQ.

V and J are TRBV28 and TRBJ2-1, with 9 bases fitting TRBD1. The junction had 7 bases not matched to a gene; V was cut back by 6 bases and J by 4 bases. Germline V gene data show CDR1 as MDHEN and CDR2 as SYDVKM. The CDR3 extends over 15 amino acids. The CDR3 region has the DNA TGTGCCAGCAGCCTCCCGGGACAGGGTTACAATGAGCAGTTCTTC. It codes for CASSLPGQGYNEQFF.

This clonotype was observed a handful of times. The chain combines TRBV19 with TRBJ2-7; no firm D call. CDR1 is LNHDA, CDR2 SQIVND, per germline (reference sequence). Deletions cut 4 bases from V and 0 bases from J, with 13 bases between. There are 15 residues in the CDR3. CDR3 coding DNA: TGTGCCAGTAGTACAATGGACCGTAACTCCTACGAGCAGTACTTC. It encodes CASSTMDRNSYEQYF.